A single sample gave rise to the 5 T cell receptor beta chains below, sequenced in a study of blood T cell repertoires in COVID-19. Some clones are missing from TCRdb's copy, which holds only in-frame ones; the method was immunoSEQ multiplex PCR. Altogether around 280,000 clones are present, roughly nine tenths being singletons, with the ten largest covering about 2.2%. Sequenced: peripheral blood. The source is a woman aged 45-59 years who had recovered from COVID-19.

V usage is TRBV7-6 and J usage is TRBJ1-2; D is possibly TRBD1 (5 bases). Germline CDR1 is SGHVS and CDR2 is FNYEAQ. V lost 8 bases and J lost 4, with 20 bases in between. The CDR3 covers 15 residues. The CDR3 DNA reads TGTGCCAGCTCGCAAAGTGATCGGGGGTCCTATGGCTACACCTTC. Its protein is CASSQSDRGSYGYTF.

This clone was counted between two and nine times. This sequence joins TRBV19 and TRBJ2-5; D might be TRBD1 (8 bases). From germline, CDR1 is LNHDA and CDR2 SQIVND (reference sequence). The CDR3 consists of 15 residues. With 2 bases removed from V and 3 bases from J, the gap between germline ends came to 13 bases. The CDR3 loop reads CASSITGGQEETQYF. The CDR3 bases are TGTGCCAGTAGTATAACGGGGGGACAGGAAGAGACCCAGTACTTC.

This clone was recorded a few times. The J gene is TRBJ1-1, the V gene TRBV19; TRBD1 is a possible D gene (5 bases). V was shortened by 4 bases and J by 2 bases, with 14 bases between the two germline ends. Germline V gene sequence: CDR1 LNHDA, CDR2 SQIVND (reference sequence). The CDR3 is made up of 15 amino acids. The CDR3 loop reads CASSRTWMGNTEAFF. The CDR3 nucleotides are TGTGCCAGTAGTAGGACATGGATGGGTAACACTGAAGCTTTCTTT.

The chain couples TRBV28 to TRBJ1-2; D is unclear. Per germline, CDR1 MDHEN and CDR2 SYDVKM. The V gene lost 5 bases and the J gene lost 0 bases, with 19 bases spanning the gap. The length of the CDR3 is 17 residues. The CDR3 reads CASSPPRRRRANYGYTF. The CDR3 DNA follows: TGTGCCAGCAGTCCGCCCCGTCGGAGGCGGGCTAACTATGGCTACACCTTC.

CDR3 amino acids: CASSQTNYGYTF. DNA of the CDR3: TGTGCCAGCAGCCAAACTAACTATGGCTACACCTTC. This rearrangement joins TRBV7-2 to TRBJ1-2; D ambiguous. Trimming took off 5 bases at V and 0 bases at J, with 4 bases between the two ends. The CDR3 runs 12 residues. Germline CDR1 is SGHTA and CDR2 is FQGNSA.